Presented here are 13 T cell receptor beta chains from one specimen sequenced in a study of shared clonotypes between healthy human individuals (TCRdb year 2020). Receptors were amplified or captured by the immunoSEQ multiplex PCR assay. Sourced from immuneACCESS, this table was stored by TCRdb with only in-frame sequences that have V and J called. A share of the clones is absent; for the studies checked, an unresolved V gene accounts for under half, and the remainder has no known explanation. This sample has 780,000 or so clones in its table, and 72% of those were observed once. The top ten hold about 1.7% of the sample. Sequenced sample: memory CD4+ T cells sorted from blood. This sample's cell subset or site label indicates: CD45RA-negative fraction. The receptors derive from a woman aged 25-40 years in good health.

This chain connects TRBV27 to TRBJ2-2; tentative D call: TRBD1 (5 bases). This CDR3 region has 15 residues. Looked up from germline, CDR1 is MNHEY and CDR2 is SMNVEV (reference sequence). V was shortened by 6 bases and J by 7 bases, with 18 bases between the two germline ends. DNA for the CDR3: TGTGCCAGCAGGGGCCTAGGGGAAGGCGACGGGGAGCTGTTTTTT. This gives the protein CASRGLGEGDGELFF.

The V call is TRBV6-5, the J call TRBJ2-1; D remains ambiguous. Germline-derived CDR1 and CDR2 are MNHEY and SVGAGI. V lost 6 bases to trimming and J lost 5 bases, with 8 bases between them. The CDR3 has 12 amino acids. The CDR3 bases are TGTGCCAGCAGGGCAGCAAACAATGAGCAGTTCTTC. Amino acid sequence: CASRAANNEQFF.

This chain uses TRBV7-8 with TRBJ2-5, with D perhaps matching TRBD1 (6 bases). The J call is uncertain, as TRBJ2-7 better fits the DNA end. Germline V gene lookup returns CDR1 SGHVS and CDR2 FQNEAQ. This CDR3 comprises 15 residues. The CDR3 DNA is TGTGCCAGCAGCTTAGTACCAGGGGTAGGTTACGAGCAGTACTTC. It specifies CASSLVPGVGYEQYF.

This clone turned up a few times. The CDR3: CASTKLRGDEQYF. The CDR3 DNA reads TGTGCCAGCACAAAACTCCGGGGGGACGAGCAGTACTTC. The chain links TRBV2 to TRBJ2-7; 7 bases align to TRBD2. Trimming took 7 bases from V and 5 from J; bases not matched to a gene: 8. Germline CDR1 reads SNHLY; CDR2 reads FYNNEI. CDR3 length: 13 amino acids.

In this sample, this clone turned up a few times. The chain employs TRBV7-9 and TRBJ1-2; D call uncertain. The V end was cut by 1 base, the J end by 7 bases, with 16 bases between. The V gene's germline CDR1 is SEHNR and CDR2 FQNEAQ (reference sequence). CDR3 size: 15 residues. CDR3 nucleotide sequence: TGTGCCAGCAGCTTAGGCTCGGGCACGGTAGGTGGCTACACCTTC. Amino acid sequence: CASSLGSGTVGGYTF.

This clone was seen only a few times. CDR3: CASSKQLPGNTEAFF. The CDR3 region has the DNA TGTGCCAGCAGCAAACAATTGCCGGGGAACACTGAAGCTTTCTTT. The chain couples TRBV6-5 to TRBJ1-1; D is ambiguous. Deletions cut 6 bases from V and 1 base from J, with 15 bases between. There are 15 residues in the CDR3. The germline gives CDR1 MNHEY, CDR2 SVGAGI.

The rearrangement joins TRBV15 to TRBJ2-2, with no clear D. Trimming cost V 1 base and J 2 bases, with 5 bases left between them. Germline V lookup: CDR1 LNHNV, CDR2 YYDKDF (reference sequence). The length of the CDR3 is 14 residues. For the CDR3, the DNA is TGTGCCACCAGCAGAGGTCTCAACACCGGGGAGCTGTTTTTT. As protein: CATSRGLNTGELFF.

This chain connects TRBV30 to TRBJ2-7, with a weak D call TRBD1 (5 bases). The CDR3 consists of 14 residues. V was shortened by 2 bases and J by 3 bases, with 14 bases between the two germline ends. Per the germline V gene, CDR1 is GTSNPN and CDR2 is SVGIG (reference sequence). In DNA form, the CDR3 reads TGTGCCTGGAGTCCCCAATTGGGGCTCTACGAGCAGTACTTC. It codes for CAWSPQLGLYEQYF.

The chain has TRBV5-4 and TRBJ2-2, with TRBD2 matching 10 bases. The V segment lost 0 bases and the J segment 6 bases; nucleotides outside the gene matches: 8. The CDR3 runs 17 residues. Germline V gives CDR1 SGHNT, CDR2 YYREEE (reference sequence). The chain's CDR3 is CASSLGSGRTKAGELFF. CDR3 DNA: TGTGCCAGCAGCTTGGGTAGCGGGAGGACAAAGGCCGGGGAGCTGTTTTTT. Using reference TRBV5-4 and TRBJ2-2 for the parts outside the CDR3, the full variable domain is ETGVTQSPTHLIKTRGQQVTLRCSSQSGHNTVSWYQQALGQGPQFIFQYYREEENGRGNFPPRFSGLQFPNYSSELNVNALELDDSALYLCASSLGSGRTKAGELFFGEGSRLTVL.

The CDR3 is CASGVNRDRRYNEQFF. As DNA, the CDR3 is TGTGCCAGCGGAGTTAACCGGGACCGACGCTACAATGAGCAGTTCTTC. The chain joins TRBV27 to TRBJ2-1; D may correspond to TRBD1 or TRBD2 (5 bases each). Deletions cut 8 bases from V and 3 bases from J, with 20 bases between. Germline V gene data show CDR1 as MNHEY and CDR2 as SMNVEV (reference sequence). The CDR3 consists of 16 residues.

This chain uses TRBV29-1 with TRBJ1-1; 9 bases are shared with TRBD1. With 2 bases clipped from V and 1 base from J, the junction kept 2 bases outside the gene matches. In germline, CDR1 is SQVTM, CDR2 ANQGSEA. This CDR3 is built from 14 residues. DNA of the CDR3: TGCAGCGTTGAACCGGACAGGGGGAACACTGAAGCTTTCTTT. Translated: CSVEPDRGNTEAFF.

In this sample, this clone turned up a few times. V is TRBV10-3 and J is TRBJ2-1; 12 bases agree with TRBD2. Unmatched junction bases numbered 5, after V lost 0 bases and J lost 2 bases. CDR1 is ENHRY, CDR2 SYGVKD, per germline. The CDR3 extends over 18 amino acids. The CDR3 nucleotides are TGTGCCATCAGTGAGTCTGAGGGACTAGCGGGTCCCTACAATGAGCAGTTCTTC. This translates into CAISESEGLAGPYNEQFF.

The V call is TRBV7-9, the J call TRBJ2-3, with D maybe TRBD1 (6 bases). The CDR3 totals 14 residues. Trimming shortened V by 5 bases and J by 7 bases, and 16 bases separated the two germline ends. Germline CDR1 SEHNR, CDR2 FQNEAQ (reference sequence). The CDR3 here is CASSHFTGIYTQYF. CDR3 coding DNA: TGTGCCAGCAGCCACTTCACAGGGATTTATACGCAGTATTTT.